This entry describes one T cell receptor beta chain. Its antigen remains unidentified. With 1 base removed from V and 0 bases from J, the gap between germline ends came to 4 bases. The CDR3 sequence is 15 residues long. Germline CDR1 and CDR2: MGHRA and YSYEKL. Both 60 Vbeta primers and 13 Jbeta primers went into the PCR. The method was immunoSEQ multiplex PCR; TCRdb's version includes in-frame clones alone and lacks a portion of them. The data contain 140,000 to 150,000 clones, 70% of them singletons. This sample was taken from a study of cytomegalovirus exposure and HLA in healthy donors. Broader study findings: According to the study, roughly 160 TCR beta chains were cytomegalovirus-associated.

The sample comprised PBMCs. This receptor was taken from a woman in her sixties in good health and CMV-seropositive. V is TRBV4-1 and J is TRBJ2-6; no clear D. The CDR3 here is CASSQVLSGANVLTF. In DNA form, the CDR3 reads TGCGCCAGCAGCCAAGTTCTCTCTGGGGCCAACGTCCTGACTTTC.